The rows below give T cell receptor beta chains drawn from one sample of a study of blood T cells in healthy people across ages. TCRdb called the 5' RACE reads again in MiXCR, with one record for every CDR3 protein. The table has fewer than 950,000 distinct CDR3 sequences, about 37% seen once. Source material: blood. The receptors were sampled from a man younger than 35 in good health. CDR3s include the opening cysteine and the closing phenylalanine or tryptophan. Each record gives: V gene, D gene, clone size, J gene, CDR3 protein, CDR3 DNA. The D gene is left open where the match is weak. Expanded clones get a size class; other rows say once, few or many, or leave the size out.

TRBV18	-	-	TRBJ2-5	CASSPAGQLQETQYF	TGTGCCAGCTCACCAGCGGGACAGTTACAAGAGACCCAGTACTTC
TRBV6-2/TRBV6-3	-	-	TRBJ1-1	CASSYYPSEAFF	TGTGCCAGCAGTTATTACCCGAGTGAAGCTTTCTTT
TRBV20-1	TRBD2	-	TRBJ2-7	CSATRESGVNEQYF	TGCAGTGCTACCCGGGAAAGCGGGGTCAACGAGCAGTACTTC
TRBV12-2	-	-	TRBJ2-4	CASRLWGKMWGNEQYF	TGTGCAAGTCGCCTATGGGGGAAAATGTGGGGCAATGAGCAGTACTTC
TRBV5-1	-	-	TRBJ1-2	CTSSLEREDYGYTF	TGCACCAGCAGCTTGGAGCGGGAGGACTATGGCTACACCTTC
TRBV5-1	-	-	TRBJ1-1	CASSLEVDQGVMNTEAFF	TGCGCCAGCAGCTTGGAGGTTGATCAGGGAGTTATGAACACTGAAGCTTTCTTT
TRBV9	-	-	TRBJ1-1	CASSARKGRVMTEAFF	TGTGCCAGCAGCGCACGAAAGGGCAGGGTTATGACTGAAGCTTTCTTT
TRBV15	TRBD2	-	TRBJ2-1	CATSRDPGLAEETQFF	TGTGCCACCAGCAGAGACCCGGGACTAGCGGAAGAGACCCAGTTCTTC
TRBV6-2/TRBV6-3	-	-	TRBJ2-1	CASSALVANEQFF	TGTGCCAGCAGTGCCTTAGTCGCGAATGAGCAGTTCTTC
TRBV20-1	-	few	TRBJ1-5	CSASTDTPYSNQPQHF	TGCAGTGCTAGTACGGACACCCCCTATAGCAATCAGCCCCAGCATTTT
TRBV15	TRBD1	few	TRBJ2-6	CATSTYSDRAGANVLTF	TGTGCCACCAGCACTTACTCCGACAGGGCTGGGGCCAACGTCCTGACTTTC
TRBV20-1	-	few	TRBJ2-3	CSAKGGGPDTQYF	TGCAGTGCTAAGGGGGGGGGTCCCGATACGCAGTATTTT
TRBV19	-	few	TRBJ2-2	CASSTTGTGELFF	TGTGCCAGTAGTACCACAGGGACCGGGGAGCTGTTTTTT
TRBV29-1	-	-	TRBJ1-2	CSVGQINSYGYTF	TGCAGCGTCGGACAGATAAATTCATATGGCTACACCTTC
TRBV6-6	-	-	TRBJ2-7	CASSYRPDSYEQYF	TGTGCCAGCAGTTACCGGCCAGACTCCTACGAGCAGTACTTC
TRBV5-6	-	few	TRBJ1-6	CASSFGARGSPLHF	TGTGCCAGCAGCTTCGGGGCTAGAGGTTCACCCCTCCACTTT
TRBV5-1	-	few	TRBJ2-3	CASSLGNFDSTDTQYF	TGCGCCAGCAGCTTGGGTAACTTTGACAGCACAGATACGCAGTATTTT
TRBV4-3	TRBD2	-	TRBJ2-5	CASSQDAGTIPRTQYF	TGCGCCAGCAGCCAAGACGCGGGGACTATCCCAAGGACCCAGTACTTC
TRBV20-1	-	many	TRBJ2-1	CSARRDARNEQFF	TGCAGTGCTAGGCGGGACGCCAGGAATGAGCAGTTCTTC
TRBV12-3/TRBV12-4	-	-	TRBJ2-5	CASRADTPRGNEQYF	TGTGCCAGCAGAGCCGATACTCCCCGGGGCAATGAGCAGTACTTC
TRBV27	TRBD1	many	TRBJ1-2	CASSLSEDRKNGYTF	TGTGCCAGCAGTTTATCGGAGGACAGGAAGAATGGCTACACCTTC
TRBV6-5	-	-	TRBJ2-7	CASRLSRGDYNEQYF	TGTGCCAGCAGATTGTCCCGGGGAGACTACAATGAGCAGTACTTC
TRBV30	TRBD1	few	TRBJ2-1	CAWGTGVNEQFF	TGTGCCTGGGGGACAGGGGTCAATGAGCAGTTCTTC
TRBV5-6	TRBD2	-	TRBJ2-7	CASSLRMRPGGKGKQYF	TGTGCCAGCAGCTTGCGGATGAGACCGGGAGGGAAAGGGAAGCAGTACTTC
TRBV4-1	TRBD1	-	TRBJ1-1	CASLDRPTKNTEAFF	TGCGCCAGTTTGGACAGGCCAACCAAGAACACTGAAGCTTTCTTT
TRBV6-1	-	once	TRBJ1-1	CASSDSGGYEAFF	TGTGCCAGCAGTGATTCTGGAGGTTATGAAGCTTTCTTT
TRBV29-1	-	many	TRBJ2-4	CSVVWQSQAKNIQYF	TGCAGCGTTGTCTGGCAGTCACAAGCCAAAAACATTCAGTACTTC
TRBV6-4	-	many	TRBJ2-3	CASSDSGGHTDTQYF	TGTGCCAGCAGTGACTCTGGGGGGCACACAGATACGCAGTATTTT
TRBV12-3/TRBV12-4	-	few	TRBJ1-1	CASSPRVGAFF	TGTGCCAGCAGTCCCCGGGTCGGAGCTTTCTTT
TRBV11-2	-	-	TRBJ1-2	CASSSLGPPWGYTF	TGTGCCAGCAGCTCCCTGGGCCCCCCCTGGGGCTACACCTTC
TRBV5-1	-	few	TRBJ2-3	CASSPEVSRDTQYF	TGCGCCAGCAGCCCGGAGGTCTCCCGGGATACGCAGTATTTT
TRBV7-7	-	many	TRBJ2-5	CASSLAQGTRIETQYF	TGTGCCAGCAGCTTAGCGCAAGGCACTAGAATAGAGACCCAGTACTTC
TRBV7-2	-	many	TRBJ2-3	CASSLPSGGVADTQYF	TGTGCCAGCAGCTTACCCTCTGGGGGCGTCGCAGATACGCAGTATTTT
TRBV7-6	-	-	TRBJ2-7	CASRQQPGTIYEQYF	TGTGCCAGCAGGCAACAACCCGGGACAATTTACGAGCAGTACTTC
TRBV5-1	-	-	TRBJ2-5	CASSFGPAPKKETQYF	TGCGCCAGCAGCTTTGGGCCGGCACCCAAAAAAGAGACCCAGTACTTC
TRBV4-3	-	many	TRBJ2-2	CASSQDGGRSSVFPGELFF	TGCGCCAGCAGCCAAGATGGAGGTCGTAGTTCAGTGTTCCCCGGGGAGCTGTTTTTT
TRBV7-2	-	few	TRBJ2-7	CASRPGHSSAYSTQYF	TGTGCCAGCAGACCTGGCCACTCGAGCGCTTATAGTACCCAGTACTTC
TRBV7-6	TRBD2	many	TRBJ2-3	CASSLVGTRTDTQYF	TGTGCCAGCAGCTTAGTCGGGACTAGGACAGATACGCAGTATTTT
TRBV20-1	-	-	TRBJ2-5	CSARVQTGFRETQYF	TGCAGTGCTAGAGTCCAGACAGGTTTCCGCGAGACCCAGTACTTC
TRBV11-2	TRBD2	few	TRBJ2-7	CASSLLTAGRAQYF	TGTGCCAGCAGCTTACTAACGGCGGGGAGGGCCCAGTACTTC
TRBV20-1	-	many	TRBJ2-3	CSATDRTDTQYF	TGCAGTGCTACGGATCGCACAGATACGCAGTATTTT
TRBV5-1	-	few	TRBJ1-6	CASSWTPGGSPLHF	TGCGCCAGCAGTTGGACACCCGGGGGTTCACCCCTCCACTTT
TRBV27	-	-	TRBJ1-6	CASSFRSGSSYNSPLHF	TGTGCCAGCAGTTTTCGGAGTGGGAGCTCCTATAATTCACCCCTCCACTTT
TRBV20-1	-	-	TRBJ2-1	CSAPKDGIQETQFF	TGCAGTGCTCCCAAGGATGGGATACAAGAGACCCAGTTCTTC
TRBV6-5	-	few	TRBJ1-5	CASSRQPNQPQHF	TGTGCCAGCAGCCGACAGCCTAATCAGCCCCAGCATTTT
TRBV16	TRBD1	many	TRBJ2-1	CASSNTGQGVSNEQFF	TGTGCCAGCAGCAACACGGGACAGGGGGTTTCTAATGAGCAGTTCTTC
TRBV5-1	TRBD2	-	TRBJ2-1	CASSLVPAGDEGNEQFF	TGCGCCAGCAGCTTGGTTCCAGCGGGGGACGAAGGAAATGAGCAGTTCTTC
TRBV27	-	many	TRBJ1-1	CASSPGVMNTEAFF	TGTGCCAGCAGTCCGGGGGTTATGAACACTGAAGCTTTCTTT
TRBV20-1	-	many	TRBJ1-2	CSAPIGPSYGYTF	TGCAGTGCCCCTATAGGCCCGAGCTATGGCTACACCTTC
TRBV28	-	-	TRBJ2-5	CASSFWGALETQYF	TGTGCCAGCAGTTTTTGGGGGGCGCTGGAGACCCAGTACTTC
TRBV4-2	-	once	TRBJ1-2	CASSQGLSGYTF	TGTGCCAGCAGCCAAGGTCTCTCTGGCTACACCTTC
TRBV20-1	-	few	TRBJ1-5	CSAREQIYQPQHF	TGCAGTGCTAGAGAACAGATATATCAGCCCCAGCATTTT
TRBV12-3/TRBV12-4	-	many	TRBJ1-6	CASSLSSPLHF	TGTGCCAGCAGTTTATCTTCACCCCTCCACTTT
TRBV12-3/TRBV12-4	-	-	TRBJ2-3	CASSFFADTQYF	TGTGCCAGCAGTTTCTTTGCAGATACGCAGTATTTT
TRBV20-1	TRBD1	few	TRBJ2-3	CSASTGAKADTQYF	TGCAGTGCTAGCACAGGGGCGAAGGCAGATACGCAGTATTTT
TRBV28	-	-	TRBJ2-3	CASTLTRIADTQYF	TGTGCCAGCACCCTGACTCGTATAGCAGATACGCAGTATTTT
TRBV20-1	TRBD2	-	TRBJ2-7	CSAREAGIYEQYF	TGCAGTGCTAGAGAAGCGGGGATTTACGAGCAGTACTTC
TRBV20-1	TRBD2	few	TRBJ2-5	CSARGGLTSTIQETQYF	TGCAGTGCTAGAGGGGGATTGACTAGCACAATACAAGAGACCCAGTACTTC
TRBV9	-	few	TRBJ2-3	CASSVGQATDTQYF	TGTGCCAGCAGCGTAGGACAAGCCACAGATACGCAGTATTTT